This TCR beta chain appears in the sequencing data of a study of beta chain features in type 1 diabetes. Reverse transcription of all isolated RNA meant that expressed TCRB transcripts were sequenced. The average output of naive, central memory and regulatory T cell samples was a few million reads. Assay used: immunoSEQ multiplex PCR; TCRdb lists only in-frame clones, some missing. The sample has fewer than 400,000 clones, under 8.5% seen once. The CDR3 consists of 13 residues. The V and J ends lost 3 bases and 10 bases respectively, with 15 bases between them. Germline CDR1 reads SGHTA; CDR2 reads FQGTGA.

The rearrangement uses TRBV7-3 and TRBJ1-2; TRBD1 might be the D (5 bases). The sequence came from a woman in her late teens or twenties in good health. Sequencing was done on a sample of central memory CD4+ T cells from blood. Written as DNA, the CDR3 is TGTGCCAGCAGCTTGACCAAACAGGATTCCTACACCTTC. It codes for CASSLTKQDSYTF. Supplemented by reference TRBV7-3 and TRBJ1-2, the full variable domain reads GAGVSQTPSNKVTEKGKYVELRCDPISGHTALYWYRQSLGQGPEFLIYFQGTGAADDSGLPNDRFFAVRPEGSVSTLKIQRTERGDSAVYLCASSLTKQDSYTFGSGTRLTVV.